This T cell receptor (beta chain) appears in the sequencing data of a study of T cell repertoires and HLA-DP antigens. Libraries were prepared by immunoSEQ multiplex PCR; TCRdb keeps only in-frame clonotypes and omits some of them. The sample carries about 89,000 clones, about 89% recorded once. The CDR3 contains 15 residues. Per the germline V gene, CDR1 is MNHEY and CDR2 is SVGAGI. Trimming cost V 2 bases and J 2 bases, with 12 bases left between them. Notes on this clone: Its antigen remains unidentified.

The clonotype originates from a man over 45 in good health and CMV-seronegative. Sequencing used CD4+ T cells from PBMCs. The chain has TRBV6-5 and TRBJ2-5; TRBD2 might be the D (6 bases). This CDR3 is CASSYGGTQQETQYF. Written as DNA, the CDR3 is TGTGCCAGCAGTTACGGCGGGACCCAACAAGAGACCCAGTACTTC.